Presented here are 23 T cell receptor beta chains from one specimen sequenced in a study of T-cell memory formation after mild COVID-19. TCRdb analysed the 5' RACE reads with MiXCR anew, one entry per CDR3 protein. The data show hundreds of thousands of distinct CDR3 sequences, roughly 19% seen once. Sequenced sample: PBMCs or a T cell subset sorted from them (not recorded which). These receptor sequences come from a man aged 18 to 30 who had mild COVID-19 (a few samples of this study predate the infection). Cell type and time point are not known.

There are a few counts of this clonotype. The chain uses TRBV15 and TRBJ1-4; D perhaps matches TRBD1 (5 bases). CDR1 LNHNV and CDR2 YYDKDF come from the germline V gene (reference sequence). The CDR3 has 12 amino acids. Trimming cost V 5 bases and J 8 bases, with 9 bases left between them. Here the CDR3 reads CATSGPGEKLFF. CDR3 DNA: TGTGCCACCAGCGGCCCAGGGGAAAAACTGTTTTTT.

CDR3 sequence reads: CASSLVQGRTNEQYF. CDR3 in DNA: TGTGCCAGCAGCTTAGTTCAGGGGAGGACTAACGAGCAGTACTTC. The genes are TRBV7-8 and TRBJ2-7; TRBD1 or TRBD2 may be the D gene (6 bases each). CDR1 and CDR2 from the germline V gene are SGHVS and FQNEAQ. This CDR3 has 15 amino acids. Trimming shortened V by 1 base and J by 5 bases, and 15 bases separated the two germline ends.

Comments on this clonotype: This may stem from a read error, because a much larger clone lies one nucleotide away. V gene TRBV6-2 or TRBV6-3 combines with J gene TRBJ1-5; D is undetermined. V gave up 7 bases and J gave up 1 base, with 17 bases separating them. Germline V gene lookup returns CDR1 MNHEY and CDR2 SVGEGT. The CDR3 extends over 16 amino acids. The CDR3 here is CASTYGGRGSNQPQHF. The CDR3 DNA follows: TGTGCCAGCACCTATGGAGGACGGGGAAGCAATCAGCCCCAGCATTTT.

In this sample, this clonotype turned up a few times. The chain joins TRBV4-3 to TRBJ2-1; D is perhaps TRBD2 (7 bases). CDR1 is LGHNA and CDR2 is YSLEER in the germline V gene. The CDR3 extends over 14 amino acids. With 4 bases removed from V and 3 bases from J, the gap between germline ends came to 10 bases. The CDR3 loop reads CASSRGGGYNEQFF. CDR3 nucleotide sequence: TGCGCCAGCAGCCGGGGAGGGGGCTACAATGAGCAGTTCTTC.

This chain links TRBV4-3 with TRBJ2-1, with TRBD2 matching 7 bases. Germline CDR1 LGHNA, CDR2 YSLEER. Unmatched junction bases numbered 12, after V lost 5 bases and J lost 8 bases. This CDR3 is built from 15 residues. The CDR3 loop is CASSTLAAKFDEQFF. As DNA, the CDR3 is TGCGCCAGCAGCACTCTAGCGGCCAAGTTCGATGAGCAGTTCTTC.

The chain couples TRBV4-3 to TRBJ1-3, with D maybe TRBD1 (5 bases). With 0 bases removed from V and 3 bases from J, the gap between germline ends came to 15 bases. This CDR3 contains 17 residues. The germline V gene has CDR1 LGHNA and CDR2 YSLEER. CDR3 protein: CASSQEGEGLYGNTIYF. For the CDR3, the DNA is TGCGCCAGCAGCCAAGAAGGGGAGGGGTTGTATGGAAACACCATATATTTT.

The CDR3 here is CASSPYRATGELFF. CDR3 in DNA: TGTGCCAGCAGCCCCTACAGGGCTACCGGGGAGCTGTTTTTT. The rearrangement joins TRBV7-8 to TRBJ2-2; D is perhaps TRBD1 (6 bases). V lost 5 bases, J lost 5 bases, and 12 bases lay in between. Germline CDR1 is SGHVS and CDR2 is FQNEAQ. The CDR3 has 14 amino acids. Full variable domain (rest looked up from reference TRBV7-8 and TRBJ2-2): GAGVSQSPRYKVAKRGQDVALRCDPISGHVSLFWYQQALGQGPEFLTYFQNEAQLDKSGLPSDRFFAERPEGSVSTLKIQRTQQEDSAVYLCASSPYRATGELFFGEGSRLTVL.

The chain combines TRBV5-6 with TRBJ2-1; D uncertain. V dropped 0 bases and J dropped 6 bases, with 13 bases sitting between them. CDR1 is SGHDT, CDR2 YYEEEE, per germline. This CDR3 is built from 15 residues. The CDR3 DNA is TGTGCCAGCAGCTTGGTCCGGCGGCCCCCCAATGAGCAGTTCTTC. It is translated as CASSLVRRPPNEQFF. The entire variable domain, with the rest obtained from reference TRBV5-6 and TRBJ2-1, is as follows: DAGVTQSPTHLIKTRGQQVTLRCSPKSGHDTVSWYQQALGQGPQFIFQYYEEEERQRGNFPDRFSGHQFPNYSSELNVNALLLGDSALYLCASSLVRRPPNEQFFGPGTRLTVL.

The chain recombines TRBV20-1 with TRBJ1-5; D unclear. The CDR3 contains 14 residues. Germline CDR1 reads DFQATT; CDR2 reads SNEGSKA (reference sequence). Trimming pared 6 bases from V and 0 bases from J, leaving 12 bases between. DNA for the CDR3: TGCAGTGCAGGACGGATTTATAGCAATCAGCCCCAGCATTTT. Amino acids: CSAGRIYSNQPQHF.

The chain carries TRBV4-3 and TRBJ1-2; 8 bases fit TRBD1. Trimming took 3 bases from V and 6 from J; bases not matched to a gene: 15. The CDR3 loop spans 17 amino acids. In germline, CDR1 is LGHNA, CDR2 YSLEER. The CDR3 region is CASSHRFGQGEINGYTF. The CDR3 DNA is TGCGCCAGCAGCCACCGATTTGGACAGGGAGAAATCAATGGCTACACCTTC.

This chain uses TRBV20-1 with TRBJ2-3; 7 nucleotides line up with TRBD2. The CDR3 runs 15 residues. V trimming: 4 bases; J trimming: 4 bases; junction bases outside the gene matches: 11. Per germline, CDR1 DFQATT and CDR2 SNEGSKA (reference sequence). The CDR3 here is CSATWPGGPADTQYF. The DNA of the CDR3 is TGCAGTGCTACTTGGCCGGGGGGACCCGCAGATACGCAGTATTTT.

This clonotype was seen only a few times. In nucleotides, the CDR3 is TGTGCCAGCAGATCGTCAGGTAGTCGGGGCCTTCAAGAGACCCAGTACTTC. It specifies CASRSSGSRGLQETQYF. V is TRBV11-1 and J is TRBJ2-5; D assignment may be TRBD1 or TRBD2 (5 bases each). This CDR3 has 17 residues. Trimming left V 6 bases short and J 2 bases short, with 22 bases between. Germline V gene sequence: CDR1 SGHAT, CDR2 FQDESV (reference sequence).

V usage is TRBV19 and J usage is TRBJ2-1; D remains ambiguous. V lost 7 bases to trimming and J lost 0 bases, with 19 bases between them. CDR1 is LNHDA and CDR2 is SQIVND in the germline V gene (reference sequence). This CDR3 has 17 residues. Here the CDR3 DNA reads TGTGCCAGTACTACCTCTCCCCTATTGAGCTCCTACAATGAGCAGTTCTTC. It codes for CASTTSPLLSSYNEQFF.

V gene TRBV5-1 combines with J gene TRBJ1-1; D unresolved. Germline loops: CDR1 SGHRS, CDR2 YFSETQ. This CDR3 has 14 amino acids. V was cut by 2 bases and J by 6 bases, with 14 bases left in between. CDR3: CASSFRTAGAEAFF. In DNA form, the CDR3 reads TGCGCCAGCAGCTTCCGGACGGCCGGGGCTGAAGCTTTCTTT.

The CDR3 coding sequence is TGTGCCAGCAGCGCGGGGGGGGCCAGACCAGATACGCAGTATTTT. This codes for CASSAGGARPDTQYF. The V call is TRBV28, the J call TRBJ2-3; 9 bases are shared with TRBD2. CDR1 MDHEN and CDR2 SYDVKM come from the germline V gene. V was pared by 6 bases and J by 4 bases, with 8 bases of the junction left unmatched. This CDR3 has 15 residues.

The J gene is TRBJ1-1, the V gene TRBV3-1; the D gene is possibly TRBD1 (6 bases). The germline V gene encodes CDR1 LGHDT and CDR2 YNNKEL (reference sequence). Between the trimmed V and J ends, which lost 5 bases and 1 base, there was a span of 11 bases. There are 14 residues in the CDR3. This chain's CDR3 is CASSVPGQNTEAFF. CDR3 nucleotide sequence: TGTGCCAGCAGCGTACCGGGACAGAACACTGAAGCTTTCTTT. Combining the CDR3 with reference TRBV3-1 and TRBJ1-1 gives the whole variable domain DTAVSQTPKYLVTQMGNDKSIKCEQNLGHDTMYWYKQDSKKFLKIMFSYNNKELIINETVPNRFSPKSPDKAHLNLHINSLELGDSAVYFCASSVPGQNTEAFFGQGTRLTVV.

This chain joins TRBV7-9 and TRBJ2-1, with 8 bases that match TRBD2. Per the germline V gene, CDR1 is SEHNR and CDR2 is FQNEAQ (reference sequence). The CDR3 sequence is 16 residues long. The trim removed 5 bases at V and 6 bases at J, leaving 12 bases unmatched. CDR3 coding DNA: TGTGCCAGCAGCCCGAACCGGGGGGGCCTGAGCAATGAGCAGTTCTTC. This gives the protein CASSPNRGGLSNEQFF.

The sample holds a few counts of this clonotype. The chain links TRBV29-1 to TRBJ2-7; no reliable D call. The CDR3 consists of 12 residues. V lost 4 bases and J lost 2, with 9 bases in between. CDR1 and CDR2 from the germline V gene are SQVTM and ANQGSEA. CDR3 region: CSVGRTAYEQYF. The CDR3 coding sequence is TGCAGCGTTGGACGGACGGCCTACGAGCAGTACTTC.

Only a few counts were recorded for this clonotype. The V and J genes are TRBV15 and TRBJ1-1; D not resolved. The CDR3 has 15 residues. The germline gives CDR1 LNHNV, CDR2 YYDKDF (reference sequence). V was shortened by 1 base and J by 0 bases, with 9 bases between the two germline ends. The CDR3 DNA reads as TGTGCCACCAGCAGAGTGCCAGCAATGAACACTGAAGCTTTCTTT. It yields the protein CATSRVPAMNTEAFF.

This rearrangement joins TRBV29-1 to TRBJ2-7, with 7 positions matching TRBD1. The ends lost 3 bases at V and 6 bases at J; junction bases unmatched: 8. Germline-derived CDR1 and CDR2 are SQVTM and ANQGSEA. The CDR3 totals 13 residues. The CDR3 DNA reads as TGCAGCGTTGAGGCAGGGGGTCTCAGCGAGCAGTACTTC. Protein product: CSVEAGGLSEQYF.

The chain couples TRBV4-1 to TRBJ2-3; 8 bases align to TRBD2. Germline values: CDR1 MGHRA, CDR2 YSYEKL. The CDR3 has 16 amino acids. V shed 2 bases, J shed 2 bases, and the junction held 6 bases outside the gene matches. The CDR3 reads CASSQPTSANTDTQYF. CDR3 bases: TGCGCCAGCAGCCAACCGACTAGCGCGAACACAGATACGCAGTATTTT.

In its sample, this clonotype was seen a few times. Written as DNA, the CDR3 is TGCAGCGCCGGTGGACGGCCGGACAATGAGCAGTTCTTC. Residues: CSAGGRPDNEQFF. The rearrangement links TRBV29-1 to TRBJ2-1; no definite D call. Trimming took off 7 bases at V and 5 bases at J, with 15 bases between the two ends. This CDR3 comprises 13 residues. The germline V gene encodes CDR1 SQVTM and CDR2 ANQGSEA.

The chain joins TRBV15 to TRBJ2-7, with 10 bases aligning to TRBD1. Unmatched junction bases numbered 5, after V lost 1 base and J lost 5 bases. Germline CDR1 is LNHNV and CDR2 is YYDKDF (reference sequence). There are 15 residues in the CDR3. The CDR3 nucleotides are TGTGCCACCAGCAGAGGGGACAGGGGATTCGACGAGCAGTACGTC. It yields the protein CATSRGDRGFDEQYV.